These 2 T cell receptor beta chains originate from one sample sequenced in a study of T cells after yellow fever vaccination (dated 2019 in TCRdb). Read against the paper, the sample's treatment or condition label means: live attenuated yellow fever vaccine strain. Receptors were amplified or captured by 5' RACE. Sequenced using an Illumina HiSeq 2500. TCRdb reprocessed the public reads (quality trimming at Q25 with fastp, clone calling with MiXCR) and kept in-frame beta chains. Rows with one shared CDR3 protein collapse into an entry with the most common genes and DNA. The sample's records list a couple of distinct CDR3 sequences. Sequencing used CD4+ T cells sorted from PBMCs, obtained 45 days after the yellow fever booster vaccination. The receptors come from a man younger than 45 who received the YFV17D yellow fever vaccine.

In its sample, this clonotype was seen a few times. One end of the junction does not line up with germline, which may come from a read error. This beta chain lies outside the target of a library built for alpha chains; its clone size means little. This chain uses TRBV3-1 with TRBJ1-1, with a tentative D call TRBD1 (5 bases). Per germline, CDR1 LGHDT and CDR2 YNNKEL (reference sequence). The CDR3 sequence is 14 residues long. In DNA form, the CDR3 reads TGTGCCAGCCGGGGGGGAGGTGGTAACAATGACATGCGCTTT. Protein: CASRGGGGNNDMRF.

Concerning this clonotype: This beta chain lies outside the target of a library built for alpha chains; its clone size means little. This chain connects TRBV24-1 to TRAJ42. J call: an alpha-chain gene, not compatible with a beta chain. Germline V lookup: CDR1 KGHDR, CDR2 SFDVKD. This CDR3 spans 14 amino acids. This CDR3 is CATNYGGSQGNLIF. The DNA for the CDR3 is TGTGCCACAAATTATGGAGGAAGCCAAGGAAATCTCATCTTT.